The clone carrying this T cell receptor (beta chain) appeared a single time. Profiled with immunoSEQ multiplex PCR; TCRdb holds only in-frame clones, not every one. The sample has about 220,000 clones; 85% to 90% are singletons. The record originates from a study of blood T cell repertoires in COVID-19. Study-wide background: Sources were T cells, B-cell-depleted T cells, or PBMCs; the material itself was cDNA or gDNA.

Individuals aged roughly 18 to 95 years were recruited from 24 US areas. Cohort placement rested on clinical history that participants reported themselves. Exposed volunteers were people who met a COVID-19 case within 2 weeks before study entry. V shed 5 bases and J 6 bases; nucleotides not matched to a gene: 15. Germline V gene sequence: CDR1 MNHEY, CDR2 SVGEGT. The CDR3 has 17 amino acids. This TCR was recovered from a man younger than 40 who had been exposed to COVID-19. The chain combines TRBV6-2 or TRBV6-3 with TRBJ2-1; 8 bases map to TRBD2. Specimen: PBMCs or T cells enriched from blood (not recorded which). CDR3 bases: TGTGCCAGCAGTCACGGCTCCGGGACTAGGGCTTTCAATGAGCAGTTCTTC. Translated: CASSHGSGTRAFNEQFF.